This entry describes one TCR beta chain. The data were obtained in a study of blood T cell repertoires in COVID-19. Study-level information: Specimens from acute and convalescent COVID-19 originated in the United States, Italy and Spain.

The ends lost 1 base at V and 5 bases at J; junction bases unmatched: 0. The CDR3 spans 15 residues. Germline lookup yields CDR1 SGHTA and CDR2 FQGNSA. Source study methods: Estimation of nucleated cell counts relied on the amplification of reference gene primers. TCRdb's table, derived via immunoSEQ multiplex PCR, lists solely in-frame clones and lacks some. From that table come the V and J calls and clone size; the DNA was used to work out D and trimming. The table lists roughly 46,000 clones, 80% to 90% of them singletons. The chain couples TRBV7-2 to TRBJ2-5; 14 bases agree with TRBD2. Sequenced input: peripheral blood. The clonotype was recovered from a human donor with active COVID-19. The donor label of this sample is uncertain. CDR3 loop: CASSLGLAGGETQYF. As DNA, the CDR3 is TGTGCCAGCAGCTTAGGACTAGCGGGGGGGGAGACCCAGTACTTC.